This TCR beta chain was identified during a study of T cell repertoires in cytomegalovirus infection (dated by TCRdb to about 2019). For context, the study as a whole: The HLA type of each donor mattered for the analysis, because public TCR beta signatures pointed to carriage of CMV infection along with the matching HLA type.

The germline V gene specifies SGHVS as CDR1 and FQNEAQ as CDR2. After removal of 5 bases from V and 1 base from J, the junction retains 4 bases not matched to a gene. Spanning cysteine to phenylalanine, the CDR3 consists of 15 amino acids. The read is trimmed to its CDR3 DNA, 45 bases read in frame from base 1. There are many counts of this clonotype. There is no known antigen for this receptor. Base qualities were left out, and no much larger clone turns up one base away. General findings and caveats noted by the study authors: In both this cohort and an independent cohort of under 450 donors, the cumulative frequency of public TCR beta family members distinguished carriers of CMV infection plus the relevant HLA type. The ex vivo response was dominated by HLA-C-restricted CMV-specific TCR beta clonotypes, which also provided the single most frequent clonotype in two of eight donors.

The sequencer was an Illumina HiSeq 1500. The raw public data were reprocessed by TCRdb itself: fastp quality trimming at Q25, MiXCR clonotype calling, in-frame beta chains only. One record per CDR3 amino acid sequence lists the most common genes and DNA. Recorded for this sample are about 180,000 distinct CDR3 sequences; around an eighth of them occurred a single time. Jointly, the top ten make up 25% to 30% of the sample. The specimen sequenced was PBMCs. The chain is made from TRBV7-8 and TRBJ1-2; 10 junctional bases match TRBD1. The receptor comes from a human donor in good health (CMV status not recorded). Some clones in this sample may be carry-over from other donors' samples. The nucleotide sequence is given as TGTGCCAGCAGCAGCCGGGACAGGGGTAACTATGGCTACACCTTC. This encodes CASSSRDRGNYGYTF. Joined to the reference TRBV7-8 and TRBJ1-2 proteins, this CDR3 gives the full variable domain: GAGVSQSPRYKVAKRGQDVALRCDPISGHVSLFWYQQALGQGPEFLTYFQNEAQLDKSGLPSDRFFAERPEGSVSTLKIQRTQQEDSAVYLCASSSRDRGNYGYTFGSGTRLTVV.